Sequencing of this T cell receptor beta chain was carried out in a study of cytomegalovirus exposure and HLA in healthy donors. About the research overall: The study placed 70% to 90% of its roughly 400 genotyped donors in the Caucasian-associated ancestry cluster. Points from the study as a whole: An analysis was carried out at a later point. It showed that HLA-associated TCR beta chains were more clonally expanded than equally common non-associated chains. Most CMV-associated TCR beta chains appeared HLA-restricted in a later analysis. The classifier, whose performance was assessed in both the original and validation cohorts, reportedly diagnosed cytomegalovirus status with high specificity and sensitivity.

A note on this clone: Antigen specificity is unknown.

The ends lost 8 bases at V and 2 bases at J; junction bases unmatched: 8. From germline, CDR1 is PRHDT and CDR2 FYEKMQ (reference sequence). This CDR3 comprises 15 residues. The study ran its PCR with 60 Vbeta and 13 Jbeta primers. Assay used: immunoSEQ multiplex PCR; TCRdb lists only in-frame clones, some missing. The sample has roughly 130,000 clones, roughly 78% seen once. This receptor was obtained from a young man in good health and CMV-seronegative. The specimen sequenced was PBMCs. V is TRBV13 and J is TRBJ2-7; 11 positions match TRBD1. The CDR3 DNA reads TGTGCCAGCGGGAAAGAGGGACAGGGGGCCTACGAGCAGTACTTC. Translated: CASGKEGQGAYEQYF.